This TCR beta chain was captured in a study of T-cell reconstitution after alpha-beta-depleted transplantation in children. General study results and limits: It was newly produced T cells that mostly accounted for T-cell counts and diversity one year after transplant.

Library preparation (for TCRbeta) was performed with unique molecular identifiers. TCRdb independently ran MiXCR on the PCR reads; one entry per CDR3 protein. This repertoire shows approximately 250,000 distinct CDR3 sequences, roughly 23% found once; its top ten account for more than 2%. This clonotype has a handful of counts. Its specificity is not known. V was clipped by 1 base and J by 0 bases, with 8 bases between them. From germline, CDR1 is DFQATT and CDR2 SNEGSKA (reference sequence). This CDR3 is 14 amino acids long. Material: PBMCs, obtained before TCRalphabeta/CD19-depleted stem cell transplant. The J gene is TRBJ2-3, the V gene TRBV20-1; weak D call: TRBD2 (6 bases). The clonotype comes from a girl aged 2 to 9 with Fanconi anemia, due to receive a stem cell transplant. Here the CDR3 reads CSARGGLSTDTQYF. CDR3 DNA: TGCAGTGCTAGAGGGGGACTGAGCACAGATACGCAGTATTTT.